These T cell receptor beta chains were read from a single sample in a study of beta chain features in type 1 diabetes. The table came from immunoSEQ multiplex PCR; TCRdb's copy has only in-frame clones and leaves some out. The sample yields roughly 500,000 clones, 30% seen once. The sequenced sample was naive CD4+ T cells from blood. These receptors came from a man younger than 35 in good health. Each CDR3 is given without its conserved first and last residue. The order of the fields is J gene, V gene, D gene, CDR3 protein. A D gene is named only where the DNA matches it firmly.

TRBJ1-2,TRBV15,.,ATLNRGAGGYT
TRBJ2-1,TRBV14,.,ASSQVQTLDEQF
TRBJ2-7,TRBV9,.,ASSVLSGSSYEQY
TRBJ2-5,TRBV30,.,AWSPLGETQY
TRBJ2-1,TRBV29-1,TRBD1,SASYSGTVPNEQF
TRBJ2-2,TRBV25-1,.,ASSDLSLGNTGELF
TRBJ2-5,TRBV7-3,.,ASSLGGKETQY
TRBJ2-6,TRBV25-1,TRBD1,ASSPSGTASGANVLT
TRBJ2-5,TRBV5-4,TRBD1,ASSLVAGGLQETQY
TRBJ2-7,TRBV29-1,.,SVGDRTYEQY
TRBJ2-3,TRBV5-1,.,ASSLHTYTQY
TRBJ2-5,TRBV2,TRBD2,ASSSLAGEGQGQETQY
TRBJ2-3,TRBV7-9,.,ASSRDWDTQY
TRBJ2-7,TRBV6-5,.,ASSYTGVDEQY
TRBJ2-1,TRBV7-2,.,ASSPTSSSYNEQF
TRBJ2-5,TRBV5-1,TRBD2,ASSLGLAVQETQY
TRBJ2-3,TRBV5-1,.,ASSLVSGADTQY
TRBJ2-1,TRBV13,TRBD2,ASSLGRASGPSWEQF
TRBJ2-1,TRBV29-1,TRBD2,SVVQRGYNEQF
TRBJ1-1,TRBV20-1,.,SARASREAF
TRBJ1-1,TRBV6-5,.,ASSYHGTANTEAF
TRBJ2-1,TRBV5-1,TRBD2,ASSTGLAGGPGEQF
TRBJ2-7,TRBV5-1,.,ASSLDVRPSSYEQY
TRBJ2-1,TRBV7-3,.,ASSQDLGGLF
TRBJ2-3,TRBV9,.,ASSTIQGPTDTQY
TRBJ2-1,TRBV5-1,TRBD1,ASSLRDRGSDEQF
TRBJ2-1,TRBV9,.,ASAHSRGTNEQF
TRBJ2-1,TRBV7-8,.,ASSLGRINNEQF
TRBJ2-7,TRBV7-2,.,ASSLVGGTYEQY
TRBJ2-7,TRBV5-4,.,ASSLGGYEQY
TRBJ2-1,TRBV12-5,TRBD2,ASASGLAGGPYNEQF
TRBJ2-7,TRBV7-2,.,ASSARDTAYEQY